Listed below are T cell receptor beta chains from one sample, sequenced in a study of blood T cell repertoires in COVID-19. Generated by immunoSEQ multiplex PCR, the TCRdb table keeps only in-frame clones and is missing some. The sample has roughly 250,000 clones, approximately 79% seen once; the top ten hold 4%. Sequenced: peripheral blood. These TCRs come from a woman in her 40s with active or convalescent COVID-19. Each CDR3 is given with its conserved first and last residue.

j_call,cdr3_length,v_call,cdr3_aa
TRBJ2-5,15,TRBV5-1,CASSSTSIRKETQYF
TRBJ1-1,11,TRBV7-8,CASSLGQAAFF
TRBJ1-1,13,TRBV6-1,CASSDPFFTEAFF
TRBJ2-1,16,TRBV7-2,CASSPGSGGENNEQFF
TRBJ2-2,15,TRBV5-1,CASSSGTAASGELFF
TRBJ2-7,13,TRBV15,CATSRTPTYEQYF
TRBJ1-5,13,TRBV5-6,CASSLRGRGPQHF
TRBJ1-2,14,TRBV27,CASSLDRANYGYTF
TRBJ1-5,14,TRBV28,CASNPRGGNQPQHF
TRBJ1-4,14,TRBV6-5,CASGLTGDSEKLFF
TRBJ2-1,16,TRBV7-9,CASRLPRGTSYNEQFF
TRBJ2-1,16,TRBV15,CATSRDQLDSYNEQFF
TRBJ1-2,14,TRBV6-5,CASSYSTGGGGYTF
TRBJ1-4,13,TRBV7-7,CASSLALNEKLFF